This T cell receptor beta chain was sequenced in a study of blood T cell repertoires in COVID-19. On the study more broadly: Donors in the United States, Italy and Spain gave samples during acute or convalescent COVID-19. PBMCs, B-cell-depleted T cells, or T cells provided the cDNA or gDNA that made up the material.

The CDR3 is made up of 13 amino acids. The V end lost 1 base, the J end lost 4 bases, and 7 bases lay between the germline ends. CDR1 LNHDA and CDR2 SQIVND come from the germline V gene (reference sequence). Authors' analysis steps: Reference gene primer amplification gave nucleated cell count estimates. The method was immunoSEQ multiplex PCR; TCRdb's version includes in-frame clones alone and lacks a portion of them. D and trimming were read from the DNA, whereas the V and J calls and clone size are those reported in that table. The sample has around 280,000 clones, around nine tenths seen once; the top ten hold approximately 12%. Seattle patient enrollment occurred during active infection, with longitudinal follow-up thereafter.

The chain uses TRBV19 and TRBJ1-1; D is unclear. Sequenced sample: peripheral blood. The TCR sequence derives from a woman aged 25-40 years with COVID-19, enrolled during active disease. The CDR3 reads CASSIGGSTEAFF. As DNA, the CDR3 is TGTGCCAGTAGTATAGGTGGGAGCACTGAAGCTTTCTTT.